This T cell receptor (beta chain) is drawn from a study of post-analysis software for immune sequencing data. The CDR3 has 15 amino acids. Germline loops: CDR1 MNHEY, CDR2 SVGAGI. Study-level results: When patients were compared with controls, about five TRBV segments were more frequent, TRBV5-6, TRBV5-1 and TRBV20-1 among them.

About this clonotype: Its matching antigen is unknown.

cDNA libraries of TCR beta carried unique molecular identifiers. TCRdb re-analysed the PCR reads in MiXCR, keeping a single row per CDR3 protein. The sample yields about 820,000 distinct CDR3 sequences, around 50% seen once. Sequenced sample: blood. This receptor was taken from a girl between 10 and 17 years old with multiple sclerosis. V gene TRBV6-5 combines with J gene TRBJ2-4, with 11 nucleotides matching TRBD2. The last part of the DNA fits TRBJ2-5 better; the J call may be wrong. CDR3 region: CASNAGTSGGETQYF. CDR3 bases: TGTGCCAGCAACGCCGGGACTAGCGGAGGGGAGACCCAGTACTTC.